Reported below is one T cell receptor (beta chain). Original methodology: Estimation of nucleated cell counts relied on the amplification of reference gene primers. Clones were sequenced by immunoSEQ multiplex PCR, and TCRdb holds only the in-frame ones, with some missing. For V, J and clone size, that table is used; D and trimming come from the DNA. The data show just under 45,000 clones, around nine tenths seen once. These data come from a study of blood T cell repertoires in COVID-19. Study-level information: COVID-19 samples, acute and convalescent, were from the United States, Italy and Spain. T cells, B-cell-depleted T cells, or PBMCs supplied cDNA or gDNA.

The material sequenced was peripheral blood. The receptor comes from a man in his forties with COVID-19, enrolled during active disease.

The CDR3 region is CASRKKTGGFNEKLFF. The CDR3 region has the DNA TGCGCCAGCAGGAAAAAGACAGGGGGATTTAATGAAAAACTGTTTTTT. The chain is built from TRBV10-1 and TRBJ1-4, with 9 bases lining up with TRBD1. Trimming at V came to 6 bases and at J to 4 bases, leaving 9 bases not matched to a gene. CDR1 and CDR2 from the germline V gene are WNHNN and SYGVQD (reference sequence). The length of the CDR3 is 16 residues.